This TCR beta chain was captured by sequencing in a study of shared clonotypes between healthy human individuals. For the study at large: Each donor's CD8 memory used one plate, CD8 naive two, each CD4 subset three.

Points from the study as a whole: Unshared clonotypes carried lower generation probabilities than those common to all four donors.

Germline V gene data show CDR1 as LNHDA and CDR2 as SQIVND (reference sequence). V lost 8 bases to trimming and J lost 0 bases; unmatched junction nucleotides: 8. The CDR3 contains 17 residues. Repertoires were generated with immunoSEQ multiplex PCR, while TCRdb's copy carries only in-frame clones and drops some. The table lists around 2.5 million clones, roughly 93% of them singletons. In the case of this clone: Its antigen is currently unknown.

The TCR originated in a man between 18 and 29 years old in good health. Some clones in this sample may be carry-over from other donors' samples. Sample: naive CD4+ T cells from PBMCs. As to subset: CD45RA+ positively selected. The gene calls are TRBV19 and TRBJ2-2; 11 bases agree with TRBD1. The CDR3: CASQRGTGGPNTGELFF. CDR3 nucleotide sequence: TGTGCCAGTCAACGAGGGACAGGGGGACCGAACACCGGGGAGCTGTTTTTT. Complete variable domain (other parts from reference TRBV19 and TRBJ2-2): DGGITQSPKYLFRKEGQNVTLSCEQNLNHDAMYWYRQDPGQGLRLIYYSQIVNDFQKGDIAEGYSVSREKKESFPLTVTSAQKNPTAFYLCASQRGTGGPNTGELFFGEGSRLTVL.